This TCR beta chain is from a study of cytomegalovirus exposure and HLA in healthy donors (dated by TCRdb to about 2017). Regarding the complete study: An earlier analysis of approximately 600 of the donors reported 250 to 300 Gb of sequence data and some 120 million unique TCR beta sequences from 150 million to 200 million T cells. An early release covering around 630 HLA-typed donors comprised approximately 300 gigabases of sequencing data and around 80 million unique TCR sequences. Of the 350 to 400 genotyped donors, roughly 80% fell in the genetic ancestry cluster associated with self-reported Caucasian donors. The study was designed to test whether signatures of past pathogen exposure could be identified by cataloging public T cell receptors. Using immunosequencing, the study profiled T cell repertoires from around 680 subjects and related those repertoires to cytomegalovirus serostatus. In addition to the first cohort of 500 to 850 subjects, a separate validation cohort of 120 different subjects was used. High-throughput TCR immunosequencing, statistical association of individual TCRs with disease status, and machine learning were combined to predict cytomegalovirus infection status. To study patterns of TCR occurrence, a later analysis re-analyzed previously published TCR beta repertoires from more than 550 donors and added high-resolution HLA genotyping. Rather than using new phenotypic data, the later analysis identified candidate immune exposures from TCR beta sequences and from how often those sequences occurred across donors. An earlier analysis of approximately 630 of the donors applied high-throughput TCR beta sequencing to assess whether each TCR beta V gene segment acted as functional or pseudogenic. Donor age, sex, ethnicity and CMV serostatus were compiled together with the repertoire data. A later genetic analysis took genome-wide SNP genotypes for about 65% of the 666 donors and used that subset as a discovery cohort. All discovery cohort repertoires had been generated on a single sequencing platform. HLA typing included class I and class II loci at four-digit resolution. Typing coverage varied by locus: about 620-640 donors for A, B, C, DRB1 and DQB1; around 560 for DQA1; over 600 for DPA1; around 490 for DPB1. Roughly 5 DR-DQ haplotypes were treated as single units for association and clustering because of strong linkage in the cohort. On average, roughly 250,000 unique TCR beta nucleotide sequences were sequenced per donor among a few hundred genotyped donors of the cohort, with around 19% of those sequences being non-productive.

Libraries were prepared through the immunoSEQ multiplex PCR assay. The multiplex PCR relied on a mix of 60 forward primers for TCR Vbeta segments and 13 reverse primers for TCR Jbeta segments. A multiplex PCR assay on genomic DNA amplified the CDR3 region of rearranged TCR beta genes. On the Illumina HiSeq System, the amplified TCR beta libraries were sequenced as 87-base-pair reads. Concerning the study's data processing: A later analysis tallied tens of millions of unique TCR beta chains across the 666 repertoires, and some 10 million of those chains were shared by two or more donors. To remove PCR and sequencing errors, raw reads were error-corrected and collapsed into unique sequences using a nearest-neighbor algorithm that merged closely related sequences. To assign V, D and J gene segments, CDR3 sequences were aligned to IMGT reference sequences. For a sequence to be retained, a match of at least six nucleotides was required to both a V gene segment and a J gene segment. A rearrangement counted as productive if the CDR3 had no stop codons and remained in frame with V and J, and every other rearrangement counted as non-productive. Following IMGT convention, CDR3 was defined as the stretch from the second conserved V-encoded cysteine up to the conserved J-encoded phenylalanine. In an earlier analysis of roughly 580 of the donors, sequences lacking an unambiguous match to a single V gene segment were excluded. In an earlier analysis of 450 to 750 of the donors, a V segment was called functional when productive rearrangements were above 56.7%, and segregating when the standard deviation between donors exceeded 5%. A statistical classification framework was developed to diagnose cytomegalovirus status using the catalog of TCR beta chain sequences. In a later analysis, TCR nucleotide sequences were compared against IMGT/GENE-DB human TR gene sequences so that V and J genes could be assigned. Using the TCRdist pipeline, a later analysis assigned CDR3 sequences along with most-parsimonious VDJ recombination scenarios. In a later analysis, every TCR beta chain was defined by the combination of its CDR3 amino acid sequence and its V-gene family, and reads without a unique V-gene family were dropped. A later analysis removed nearly 600 highly shared, low-generation-probability nucleotide sequences to deal with suspected cross-contamination and a sequencing artifact. In a later analysis, a clonal expansion index was calculated for each public chain from normalized within-repertoire ranks of inferred template counts. A later analysis computed generation probabilities with a VDJ recombination model fitted to out-of-frame rearrangements, and checked the results against IGoR. A later analysis scored TCR-TCR, TCR-HLA and TCR-CMV co-occurrence with hypergeometric tests, applying a repertoire-size bias correction to TCR pairs. To estimate false discovery rates, a later analysis permuted the HLA or CMV assignments 20 times. In a later analysis, co-occurring TCRs were grouped using DBSCAN, with TCRdist sequence similarity added in when clustering inside HLA-allele-positive subsets. Repertoires with fewer than 30,000 or more than 120,000 public chains, plus five repertoires with anomalous nucleotide sharing, were excluded from co-occurrence clustering. This is the immuneACCESS table as TCRdb keeps it, with only in-frame sequences that have V and J called. A part of the clones is gone; compared with another copy, unresolved V genes explain less than half, and the rest is unexplained. V, J and clone size were drawn from that table, and D and trimming were deduced from the DNA. This sample's records show about 55,000 clones. Approximately 9% of the sample comes from the top ten.

In the case of this clone: The antigen it recognizes is unknown.

CDR1 and CDR2, looked up from the germline V gene (reference sequence), are SEHNR and FQNEAQ. CDR3 length: 15 amino acids, cysteine to phenylalanine. Of all the DNA, just the CDR3 is kept, 45 bases in frame from base 1. V and J are trimmed by 3 bases and 2 bases, and the gene matches miss 0 bases of the junction. Overall study outcomes, separate from this receptor: Most CMV-associated TCR beta chains appeared to be HLA-restricted in a later analysis, and the HLA associations seemed to be driven largely by CMV exposure. V-gene and J-gene trimming of TCR beta chains was associated with a missense DCLRE1C variant in a later genetic analysis, and the association was replicated in an independent cohort. When HLA alleles, especially DR and DQ, strongly co-occurred, TCR associations were difficult to assign to individual alleles. Correlated functional status among segregating V segments might be attributable to linkage disequilibrium, but an unknown experimental factor could not be ruled out. HLA typing was unavailable for some donors at each locus, so association tests used only the typed subset. In a later analysis, 16,951 TCR beta sequences were associated with specific HLA alleles at a false discovery rate of 0.05. A later analysis reported that several top co-occurrence clusters appeared linked to parvovirus B19, influenza, CMV and Epstein-Barr virus. A few of the identified cytomegalovirus-associated TCR beta chains were confirmed in vitro to be specific for cytomegalovirus antigens. According to a later analysis, TCR association rates differed among HLA loci, with DRB1 alleles showing the most associated TCRs and HLA-C alleles showing the fewest. Some IMGT-functional V segments, including TRBV6-2 and TRBV6-3, could not be distinguished by the 87-base-pair reads and were therefore excluded. A later genetic analysis reported fewer N-insertions in productive TCRs among donors in an Asian-associated ancestry cluster than the roughly 690-donor mean. A group of highly shared sequence variants was considered likely to be a technical artifact of the sequencing pipeline. The classifier was reported to diagnose cytomegalovirus status with high specificity and sensitivity in both the original cohort and the validation cohort. Because counts were too low, approximately 18 rarely observed V segments, including chromosome 9 orphons, were excluded from the earlier analysis of 587 of the donors. Roughly uniform sequencing depth across donors was assumed in presence/absence analyses, although this assumption may not hold. A further reported finding was that TCR beta sequences accurately predicted the HLA-A and HLA-B alleles for most subjects in the first cohort. A later analysis found that HLA-associated TCR beta chains were more clonally expanded and had lower generation probabilities than equally common non-associated chains. In the study, 150 to 200 TCR beta chains were listed as associated with cytomegalovirus. Across donors, most TCR sequences were observed very rarely, whereas some public TCRs were present in many individuals. In an earlier analysis of about 600 of the donors, most TCR beta V segments appeared in productive rearrangements about 87% or about 30% of the time, broadly matching IMGT annotations. The cohort was sequenced for TCR beta chains only, and without alpha or paired-chain data the features that could be detected were limited. For the cohort, immune exposure information was limited to CMV serostatus. The authors suggested that the approach could potentially be generalized to other disease states and immunological phenotypes.

The cohort was made up of approximately 700 healthy bone marrow donors. At the time of sampling, every cohort member was nominally healthy, though immune exposures that went unrecorded were likely present. The donor tested CMV seropositive, placing the donor among the 289 seropositive members of the cohort. A peripheral blood sample was provided by each donor, and peripheral blood mononuclear cells were used for TCR beta sequencing. Genomic DNA extraction from the blood cell samples was performed with the Qiagen DNeasy Blood Extraction Kit. The TCR originated in a man between 50 and 59 years old in good health and CMV-seropositive. The sequenced material came from PBMCs. This chain joins TRBV7-9 to TRBJ2-6, with 8 bases matching TRBD1. The CDR3 is CASSLTGAGANVLTF. In nucleotides, the sequence is TGTGCCAGCAGCTTGACAGGGGCTGGGGCCAACGTCCTGACTTTC.